These T cell receptor beta chains were read from a single sample in a study of long-term antiretroviral therapy in people with HIV. Generated by immunoSEQ multiplex PCR, the TCRdb table keeps only in-frame clones and is missing some. This table has 40,000 to 45,000 clones, roughly 95% appearing once. Specimen: unsorted PBMCs, collected 3.7 years after starting antiretroviral therapy. All receptors derive from a woman in her forties or fifties with HIV. The CDR3 runs from the conserved cysteine through the conserved F or W. Fields, in order: clone size, D gene, V gene, CDR3 length, J gene, CDR3 DNA, CDR3 protein. A D gene is named only where the DNA matches it firmly. A clone size is listed for some rows: how often the clone was seen (once, few, many), or a class if it is expanded.

abundance: once; d_gene: NA; v_gene: TRBV4-1; len: 15; j_gene: TRBJ2-1; CDR3nt: TGCGCCAGCAGCCCCCACTCGGGGGTCTACAATGAGCAGTTCTTC; CDR3aa: CASSPHSGVYNEQFF
abundance: NA; d_gene: NA; v_gene: TRBV30; len: 14; j_gene: TRBJ1-1; CDR3nt: TGTGCCTGGAGGCTGTCGGGCGCGAACACTGAAGCTTTCTTT; CDR3aa: CAWRLSGANTEAFF
abundance: NA; d_gene: NA; v_gene: TRBV4-3; len: 14; j_gene: TRBJ2-1; CDR3nt: TGCGCCAGCAGCCAAGAGGACTACCACAATGAGCAGTTCTTC; CDR3aa: CASSQEDYHNEQFF
abundance: NA; d_gene: NA; v_gene: TRBV11-2; len: 15; j_gene: TRBJ1-1; CDR3nt: TGTGCCAGCAGCTCCTCGGACAGTGAGAACACTGAAGCTTTCTTT; CDR3aa: CASSSSDSENTEAFF
abundance: NA; d_gene: NA; v_gene: TRBV5-1; len: 13; j_gene: TRBJ1-1; CDR3nt: TGCGCCAGCAGCTTGGCCGGGGGGAGTTCAGCTTTCTTT; CDR3aa: CASSLAGGSSAFF
abundance: NA; d_gene: TRBD1; v_gene: TRBV6-6; len: 13; j_gene: TRBJ1-2; CDR3nt: TGTGCCAGCCGCCGACAGGGAGGCTATGGCTACACCTTC; CDR3aa: CASRRQGGYGYTF
abundance: NA; d_gene: NA; v_gene: TRBV29-1; len: 13; j_gene: TRBJ1-1; CDR3nt: TGCAGCGTTGAAAAGGGAATGAACACTGAAGCTTTCTTT; CDR3aa: CSVEKGMNTEAFF
abundance: NA; d_gene: TRBD1; v_gene: TRBV2; len: 15; j_gene: TRBJ2-3; CDR3nt: TGTGCCAGCAGTCTAGGGGGCGCAGGCACAGATACGCAGTATTTT; CDR3aa: CASSLGGAGTDTQYF
abundance: NA; d_gene: NA; v_gene: TRBV7-9; len: 14; j_gene: TRBJ2-1; CDR3nt: TGTGCCAGCAGCTTTGGGGGGACGGTGGGTGAGCAGTTCTTC; CDR3aa: CASSFGGTVGEQFF
abundance: NA; d_gene: TRBD1; v_gene: TRBV5-4; len: 13; j_gene: TRBJ2-7; CDR3nt: TGTGCCAGCAGCAAGGGACAGGTCTACGAGCAGTACTTC; CDR3aa: CASSKGQVYEQYF
abundance: NA; d_gene: NA; v_gene: TRBV10-3; len: 14; j_gene: TRBJ2-2; CDR3nt: TGTGCCATCAGTGCTCGAGGGAACACCGGGGAGCTGTTTTTT; CDR3aa: CAISARGNTGELFF
abundance: medium-sized; d_gene: TRBD1; v_gene: TRBV7-3; len: 13; j_gene: TRBJ1-2; CDR3nt: TGTGCCAGCAGCCCGACAGGGTTTGCTGGCTACACCTTC; CDR3aa: CASSPTGFAGYTF
abundance: NA; d_gene: NA; v_gene: TRBV30; len: 14; j_gene: TRBJ2-1; CDR3nt: TGTGCCTGGAGTATATTACGGGTCGAGGATGAGCAGTTCTTC; CDR3aa: CAWSILRVEDEQFF
abundance: once; d_gene: NA; v_gene: TRBV7-2; len: 17; j_gene: TRBJ1-3; CDR3nt: TGTGCCAGCAGCCCGTCATACGCCAGGGTAGGGGGAAACACCATATATTTT; CDR3aa: CASSPSYARVGGNTIYF
abundance: NA; d_gene: NA; v_gene: TRBV19; len: 17; j_gene: TRBJ1-4; CDR3nt: TGTGCCAGTACCTACCTCAGTGAACCAGCAACTAATGAAAAACTGTTTTTT; CDR3aa: CASTYLSEPATNEKLFF
abundance: NA; d_gene: TRBD1; v_gene: TRBV11-2; len: 12; j_gene: TRBJ2-4; CDR3nt: TGTGCCAGCAGCCACCTACAGGGGGCGGGGTACTTC; CDR3aa: CASSHLQGAGYF
abundance: NA; d_gene: NA; v_gene: TRBV5-6; len: 14; j_gene: TRBJ2-5; CDR3nt: TGTGCCAGCAGCCTACCTGGGGCCAGGGAGACCCAGTACTTC; CDR3aa: CASSLPGARETQYF
abundance: NA; d_gene: TRBD1; v_gene: TRBV7-8; len: 16; j_gene: TRBJ1-5; CDR3nt: TGTGCCAGCAGTTTGGGGACAGGGTTGAGCAATCAGCCCCAGCATTTT; CDR3aa: CASSLGTGLSNQPQHF
abundance: NA; d_gene: TRBD1; v_gene: TRBV6-1; len: 14; j_gene: TRBJ2-7; CDR3nt: TGTGCCAGCAGTCGAACAGGGGGCGATTACGAGCAGTACTTC; CDR3aa: CASSRTGGDYEQYF
abundance: NA; d_gene: NA; v_gene: TRBV2; len: 15; j_gene: TRBJ1-1; CDR3nt: TGTGCCAGCAGTGAAGAGACGGGGGGATCTTCTGAAGCTTTCTTT; CDR3aa: CASSEETGGSSEAFF
abundance: NA; d_gene: TRBD1; v_gene: TRBV6-6; len: 16; j_gene: TRBJ2-5; CDR3nt: TGTGCCAGCAGTTACAGTGGACAGGGCGGAGAAGAGACCCAGTACTTC; CDR3aa: CASSYSGQGGEETQYF
abundance: NA; d_gene: NA; v_gene: TRBV5-5; len: 11; j_gene: TRBJ1-1; CDR3nt: TGTGCCAGCAACCGAAACACTGAAGCTTTCTTT; CDR3aa: CASNRNTEAFF
abundance: NA; d_gene: NA; v_gene: TRBV6-5; len: 11; j_gene: TRBJ2-1; CDR3nt: TGTGCCAGCTGCAGCTACAATGAGCAGTTCTTC; CDR3aa: CASCSYNEQFF
abundance: NA; d_gene: NA; v_gene: TRBV6-6; len: 14; j_gene: TRBJ1-1; CDR3nt: TGTGCCAGCCCACCTGAGGGGCTGAACACTGAAGCTTTCTTT; CDR3aa: CASPPEGLNTEAFF
abundance: NA; d_gene: NA; v_gene: TRBV30; len: 14; j_gene: TRBJ1-3; CDR3nt: TGTGGGCAGGGAAGAGGGAGCTCTGGAAACACCATATATTTT; CDR3aa: CGQGRGSSGNTIYF
abundance: NA; d_gene: NA; v_gene: TRBV14; len: 13; j_gene: TRBJ1-1; CDR3nt: TGTGCCAGCAGCCAAAAAGGGAGAGTTGAAGCTTTCTTT; CDR3aa: CASSQKGRVEAFF
abundance: NA; d_gene: TRBD1; v_gene: TRBV6-5; len: 15; j_gene: TRBJ1-2; CDR3nt: TGTGCCAGCAGTTACATTACCCAGGGGGGTAGTGGCTACACCTTC; CDR3aa: CASSYITQGGSGYTF
abundance: NA; d_gene: NA; v_gene: TRBV30; len: 12; j_gene: TRBJ1-1; CDR3nt: TGTGCCTGGCTTGAGTTGAACACTGAAGCTTTCTTT; CDR3aa: CAWLELNTEAFF
abundance: NA; d_gene: NA; v_gene: TRBV19; len: 13; j_gene: TRBJ1-1; CDR3nt: TGTGCCAGTAGTATAGTTCCAAACAGGGAAGCTTTCTTT; CDR3aa: CASSIVPNREAFF
abundance: NA; d_gene: NA; v_gene: TRBV5-4; len: 15; j_gene: TRBJ2-1; CDR3nt: TGTGCCAGCAGCTGGGTAGGGAGAGGTGGGAATGAGCAGTTCTTC; CDR3aa: CASSWVGRGGNEQFF
abundance: NA; d_gene: NA; v_gene: TRBV7-8; len: 18; j_gene: TRBJ1-1; CDR3nt: TGTGCCAGCAGCTTACTGGGCCAGAACTCCCTGATGAACACTGAAGCTTTCTTT; CDR3aa: CASSLLGQNSLMNTEAFF
abundance: NA; d_gene: TRBD2; v_gene: TRBV19; len: 18; j_gene: TRBJ2-2; CDR3nt: TGTGCCAGTAGTATAGTCGGGGGGGCGGTGTGGAACACCGGGGAGCTGTTTTTT; CDR3aa: CASSIVGGAVWNTGELFF
abundance: NA; d_gene: NA; v_gene: TRBV25-1; len: 13; j_gene: TRBJ2-5; CDR3nt: TGTGCCAGCAGTGAGGGGGCCAAAGAGACCCAGTACTTC; CDR3aa: CASSEGAKETQYF
abundance: NA; d_gene: NA; v_gene: TRBV5-6; len: 11; j_gene: TRBJ2-5; CDR3nt: TGTGCCAGCAGCTTGGTAGAGACCCAGTACTTC; CDR3aa: CASSLVETQYF
abundance: NA; d_gene: NA; v_gene: TRBV7-9; len: 15; j_gene: TRBJ2-7; CDR3nt: TGTGCCAGCAGCCCCGCTTACGGGGGAGTCTACGAGCAGTACTTC; CDR3aa: CASSPAYGGVYEQYF
abundance: NA; d_gene: NA; v_gene: TRBV6-1; len: 14; j_gene: TRBJ1-5; CDR3nt: TGTGCCAGCAGTGGGTTGAGAGCCTATCAGCCCCAGCATTTT; CDR3aa: CASSGLRAYQPQHF
abundance: NA; d_gene: TRBD1; v_gene: TRBV6-6; len: 15; j_gene: TRBJ1-5; CDR3nt: TGTGCCAGCAGTTACAGGGGGACAGGGGATCAGCCCCAGCATTTT; CDR3aa: CASSYRGTGDQPQHF
abundance: NA; d_gene: NA; v_gene: TRBV5-1; len: 18; j_gene: TRBJ2-7; CDR3nt: TGCGCCAGCAGCCTGGAGGGGGGAGGAGCGGGGACCCTAGACGAGCAGTACTTC; CDR3aa: CASSLEGGGAGTLDEQYF
abundance: NA; d_gene: NA; v_gene: TRBV18; len: 14; j_gene: TRBJ2-7; CDR3nt: TGTGCCAGCTCACCCTGGGACAACTCCTACGAGCAGTACTTC; CDR3aa: CASSPWDNSYEQYF
abundance: NA; d_gene: NA; v_gene: TRBV4-2; len: 14; j_gene: TRBJ2-5; CDR3nt: TGTGCCAGCAGCCAAGATAACAGCTTGAAGACCCAGTACTTC; CDR3aa: CASSQDNSLKTQYF
abundance: NA; d_gene: NA; v_gene: TRBV18; len: 17; j_gene: TRBJ2-3; CDR3nt: TGTGCCAGCTCACGGCCCCAGTTTGCGGGGCGATGGGATACGCAGTATTTT; CDR3aa: CASSRPQFAGRWDTQYF
abundance: NA; d_gene: NA; v_gene: TRBV7-9; len: 13; j_gene: TRBJ1-1; CDR3nt: TGTGCCAGCAGCTTTGAAGGGCAGACTGAAGCTTTCTTT; CDR3aa: CASSFEGQTEAFF
abundance: NA; d_gene: TRBD1; v_gene: TRBV5-8; len: 12; j_gene: TRBJ1-2; CDR3nt: TGTGCCAGCAGCTTCGACAGGGGTAGCTACACCTTC; CDR3aa: CASSFDRGSYTF
abundance: NA; d_gene: TRBD1; v_gene: TRBV2; len: 14; j_gene: TRBJ2-7; CDR3nt: TGTGCCAGCCGGGACAGGGCCGACTCCTACGAGCAGTACTTC; CDR3aa: CASRDRADSYEQYF
abundance: NA; d_gene: NA; v_gene: TRBV2; len: 12; j_gene: TRBJ2-1; CDR3nt: TGTGCCAGCAGTGTCTCCCTCGCTGAGCAGTTCTTC; CDR3aa: CASSVSLAEQFF